The 22 T cell receptor beta chains below come from one sample, sequenced in a study of T cells in Graves' hyperthyroidism and ophthalmopathy. The CDR3 regions of TCR beta were amplified from RNA transcripts. The HTBI primer set drove a first-round RT-PCR of the TCR CDR3. TCRdb re-analysed the multiplex PCR reads in MiXCR, keeping a single row per CDR3 protein. Among almost 350,000 distinct CDR3 sequences listed, around 18% were seen once. The sequencing input was blood. These receptor sequences come from a woman in her 40s with Graves' ophthalmopathy.

V and J are TRBV7-2 and TRBJ1-1; D is undetermined. The V gene lost 6 bases and the J gene lost 3 bases, with 14 bases spanning the gap. Looked up from germline, CDR1 is SGHTA and CDR2 is FQGNSA. This CDR3 contains 14 residues. The CDR3 bases are TGTGCCAGCAGTCCTCTTTTTCCCGACACTGAAGCTTTCTTT. It is translated as CASSPLFPDTEAFF. Filled out from reference TRBV7-2 and TRBJ1-1, the complete variable domain reads GAGVSQSPSNKVTEKGKDVELRCDPISGHTALYWYRQSLGQGLEFLIYFQGNSAPDKSGLPSDRFSAERTGGSVSTLTIQRTQQEDSAVYLCASSPLFPDTEAFFGQGTRLTVV.

This clonotype was counted many times. This chain links TRBV12-5 with TRBJ1-1; no definite D call. The CDR3 totals 15 residues. Germline CDR1 reads LGHNT; CDR2 reads FRNRAP. Trimming cost V 0 bases and J 1 base, with 9 bases left between them. This CDR3 reads CASGLVQDENTEAFF. DNA of the CDR3: TGTGCTAGTGGTTTGGTACAAGACGAGAACACTGAAGCTTTCTTT.

This clonotype was counted ten times or more. CDR3 protein: CASSQDGTGIYEQYF. DNA of the CDR3: TGTGCCAGCAGCCAGGATGGGACAGGGATCTACGAGCAGTACTTC. The rearrangement links TRBV4-2 to TRBJ2-7; 9 bases are a match to TRBD1. The trim removed 3 bases at V and 3 bases at J, leaving 6 bases unmatched. The CDR3 runs 15 residues. Germline loops: CDR1 LGHNA, CDR2 YNFKEQ.

This clonotype was recorded at least ten times. The rearrangement joins TRBV4-1 to TRBJ1-3, with D perhaps TRBD1 (6 bases). Between the trimmed V and J ends, which lost 4 bases and 2 bases, there was a span of 18 bases. Germline values: CDR1 MGHRA, CDR2 YSYEKL. The CDR3 consists of 17 residues. In DNA, the CDR3 is TGCGCCAGCAGCCCCCTAAGGACGGCAGGGGCTGGAAACACCATATATTTT. Translation: CASSPLRTAGAGNTIYF.

This clonotype was detected ten times or more. The genes are TRBV2 and TRBJ1-1; 8 bases are a match to TRBD1. The CDR3 contains 15 residues. Germline V gives CDR1 SNHLY, CDR2 FYNNEI. The trim removed 6 bases at V and 3 bases at J, leaving 9 bases unmatched. The CDR3 DNA sequence: TGTGCCAGCAGAACAGGGGGACGGGGAGACACTGAAGCTTTCTTT. This encodes CASRTGGRGDTEAFF. The full variable domain, its missing parts supplied by reference TRBV2 and TRBJ1-1, is EPEVTQTPSHQVTQMGQEVILRCVPISNHLYFYWYRQILGQKVEFLVSFYNNEISEKSEIFDDQFSVERPDGSNFTLKIRSTKLEDSAMYFCASRTGGRGDTEAFFGQGTRLTVV.

This sequence joins TRBV24-1 and TRBJ1-2; maybe TRBD1 (5 bases). The CDR3 covers 12 residues. V lost 9 bases to trimming and J lost 7 bases, with 14 bases between them. The germline CDR1 and CDR2 sequences are KGHDR and SFDVKD. CDR3 sequence reads: CATWGGSGGYTF. The CDR3 DNA reads as TGTGCCACCTGGGGGGGGAGTGGTGGCTACACCTTC.

This clonotype was detected ten times or more. The rearrangement links TRBV7-2 to TRBJ2-5; D not resolved. The ends were cut back, 5 bases at V and 7 bases at J, with 14 bases in the middle. The CDR3 contains 13 residues. Germline CDR1 is SGHTA and CDR2 is FQGNSA. The CDR3 DNA reads TGTGCCAGCAGCCCGGCACCGTACGGGACCCAGTACTTC. This gives the protein CASSPAPYGTQYF.

This clonotype was detected ten times or more. The chain couples TRBV28 to TRBJ2-7, with D uncertain. This CDR3 contains 15 residues. V was clipped by 5 bases and J by 2 bases, with 16 bases between them. Germline CDR1 is MDHEN and CDR2 is SYDVKM. The CDR3 coding sequence is TGTGCCAGCAGTGAACTCGGGCCTAACCCCTACGAGCAGTACTTC. This gives the protein CASSELGPNPYEQYF.

This rearrangement joins TRBV27 to TRBJ2-7; tentatively, D is TRBD1 (6 bases). Per the germline V gene, CDR1 is MNHEY and CDR2 is SMNVEV (reference sequence). The germline V and J ends were trimmed by 3 bases and 0 bases, with 9 bases remaining between them. The CDR3 runs to 14 residues. The CDR3, as DNA: TGTGCCAGCAGTTTCGTGGACAGCTCCTACGAGCAGTACTTC. Amino acid sequence: CASSFVDSSYEQYF.

The sample holds many counts of this clonotype. V gene TRBV6-5 combines with J gene TRBJ2-5, with a weak D call TRBD2 (6 bases). Germline CDR1 reads MNHEY; CDR2 reads SVGAGI. Trimming shortened V by 3 bases and J by 9 bases, and 17 bases separated the two germline ends. CDR3 length: 14 residues. The CDR3 loop reads CASSYLREKGSQYF. CDR3 DNA sequence: TGTGCCAGCAGTTATCTACGGGAGAAGGGGTCCCAGTACTTC.

This clonotype was recorded at least ten times. The chain carries TRBV19 and TRBJ1-3, with a possible D match to TRBD1 (6 bases). The V end lost 5 bases, the J end lost 0 bases, and 11 bases lay between the germline ends. CDR1 LNHDA and CDR2 SQIVND come from the germline V gene (reference sequence). CDR3 length: 15 residues. For the CDR3, the DNA is TGTGCCAGTAGTGCGACAGGACTCTCTGGAAACACCATATATTTT. Residues: CASSATGLSGNTIYF.

This clonotype has a single count. The chain couples TRBV6-1 to TRBJ1-2; the D gene is possibly TRBD1 (6 bases). Germline V gives CDR1 MNHNS, CDR2 SASEGT. This CDR3 has 14 residues. Deletions cut 6 bases from V and 5 bases from J, with 16 bases between. The CDR3 loop is CASRENRAGYGYTF. The CDR3 DNA sequence: TGTGCCAGCAGGGAGAACAGGGCCGGGTATGGCTACACCTTC.

The chain has TRBV6-5 and TRBJ1-1; unclear D gene. The CDR3 has 15 residues. Germline CDR1 MNHEY, CDR2 SVGAGI. The V end lost 2 bases, the J end lost 1 base, and 11 bases lay between the germline ends. CDR3 protein: CASSYGLDSNTEAFF. Written as DNA, the CDR3 is TGTGCCAGCAGTTACGGGCTAGACTCGAACACTGAAGCTTTCTTT.

This clonotype has a count of ten or more. This chain uses TRBV27 with TRBJ1-1; D is unclear. The ends were cut back, 4 bases at V and 5 bases at J, with 14 bases in the middle. The CDR3 runs to 14 residues. Per germline, CDR1 MNHEY and CDR2 SMNVEV (reference sequence). In DNA, the CDR3 is TGTGCCAGCAGTTACGCATCAGCAGGAACTGAAGCTTTCTTT. Translating it yields CASSYASAGTEAFF.

The sample holds many counts of this clonotype. The chain combines TRBV29-1 with TRBJ2-7, with no clear D. This CDR3 region has 12 residues. V was shortened by 6 bases and J by 3 bases, with 12 bases between the two germline ends. CDR1 and CDR2 from the germline V gene are SQVTM and ANQGSEA. The CDR3 loop is CSVAGPSYEQYF. The CDR3 DNA reads as TGCAGCGTGGCTGGACCTAGCTACGAGCAGTACTTC.

In its sample, this clonotype was seen many times. Mismatch with germline at one junction end may stem from a read error. The chain links TRBV6-5 to TRBJ1-3; TRBD1 matches 7 bases. Germline CDR1 and CDR2: MNHEY and SVGAGI. There are 14 residues in the CDR3. The CDR3: CAGSSDRVWNTIYF. CDR3 in DNA: TGTGCCGGCAGTTCTGACAGGGTTTGGAACACCATATATTTT.

This clonotype appeared many times. This chain connects TRBV29-1 to TRBJ1-1; 8 bases fit TRBD1. CDR1 and CDR2 (germline): SQVTM, ANQGSEA. This CDR3 has 12 amino acids. The V and J ends lost 3 bases and 5 bases, in that order; junction bases with no gene match: 2. This CDR3 reads CSVDRGPTEAFF. CDR3 DNA: TGCAGCGTTGACAGGGGGCCGACTGAAGCTTTCTTT.

The genes are TRBV6-2 or TRBV6-3 and TRBJ1-5; possible D gene TRBD1, 6 bases. Germline V gives CDR1 MNHEY, CDR2 SVGEGT. With 8 bases removed from V and 6 bases from J, the gap between germline ends came to 14 bases. This CDR3 has 13 amino acids. Here the CDR3 DNA reads TGTGCCAGCGCCGACAGGAATACTCAGCCCCAGCATTTT. Protein sequence: CASADRNTQPQHF.

V gene TRBV10-3 combines with J gene TRBJ1-5; 10 bases match TRBD1. J was trimmed by 0 bases and V by 10 bases; bases with no gene match: 9. CDR3 length equals 16 residues. CDR1 and CDR2 from the germline V gene are ENHRY and SYGVKD. The CDR3 DNA reads as TGTGCCACAGGGACAGGGGCGCGGTATAGCAATCAGCCCCAGCATTTT. This codes for CATGTGARYSNQPQHF.

In its sample, this clonotype was seen many times. V is TRBV6-2 or TRBV6-3 and J is TRBJ1-5, with 8 bases lining up with TRBD1. CDR1 and CDR2 (germline): MNHEY, SVGEGT. The CDR3 runs to 13 residues. The V and J ends lost 8 bases and 6 bases, in that order; junction bases with no gene match: 6. The CDR3, as DNA: TGTGCCAGCGTCGACAGGGGAGGTCAGCCCCAGCATTTT. It yields the protein CASVDRGGQPQHF.

This clonotype was seen ten or more times. This sequence joins TRBV5-1 and TRBJ2-7; D is unclear. The CDR3 totals 14 residues. V was trimmed by 4 bases and J by 3 bases, leaving 14 bases between them. Germline CDR1 and CDR2: SGHRS and YFSETQ. The CDR3 nucleotides read TGCGCCAGCAGCCCCCTTCTGCGGAACTACGAGCAGTACTTC. Its protein is CASSPLLRNYEQYF.

This chain connects TRBV13 to TRBJ2-5, with D perhaps TRBD2 (5 bases). Deletions cut 7 bases from V and 5 bases from J, with 17 bases between. CDR1 is PRHDT, CDR2 FYEKMQ, per germline (reference sequence). This CDR3 spans 14 amino acids. For the CDR3, the DNA is TGTGCCAGCACCCTTTCTGGGAGCCAGGAGACCCAGTACTTC. Protein sequence: CASTLSGSQETQYF.